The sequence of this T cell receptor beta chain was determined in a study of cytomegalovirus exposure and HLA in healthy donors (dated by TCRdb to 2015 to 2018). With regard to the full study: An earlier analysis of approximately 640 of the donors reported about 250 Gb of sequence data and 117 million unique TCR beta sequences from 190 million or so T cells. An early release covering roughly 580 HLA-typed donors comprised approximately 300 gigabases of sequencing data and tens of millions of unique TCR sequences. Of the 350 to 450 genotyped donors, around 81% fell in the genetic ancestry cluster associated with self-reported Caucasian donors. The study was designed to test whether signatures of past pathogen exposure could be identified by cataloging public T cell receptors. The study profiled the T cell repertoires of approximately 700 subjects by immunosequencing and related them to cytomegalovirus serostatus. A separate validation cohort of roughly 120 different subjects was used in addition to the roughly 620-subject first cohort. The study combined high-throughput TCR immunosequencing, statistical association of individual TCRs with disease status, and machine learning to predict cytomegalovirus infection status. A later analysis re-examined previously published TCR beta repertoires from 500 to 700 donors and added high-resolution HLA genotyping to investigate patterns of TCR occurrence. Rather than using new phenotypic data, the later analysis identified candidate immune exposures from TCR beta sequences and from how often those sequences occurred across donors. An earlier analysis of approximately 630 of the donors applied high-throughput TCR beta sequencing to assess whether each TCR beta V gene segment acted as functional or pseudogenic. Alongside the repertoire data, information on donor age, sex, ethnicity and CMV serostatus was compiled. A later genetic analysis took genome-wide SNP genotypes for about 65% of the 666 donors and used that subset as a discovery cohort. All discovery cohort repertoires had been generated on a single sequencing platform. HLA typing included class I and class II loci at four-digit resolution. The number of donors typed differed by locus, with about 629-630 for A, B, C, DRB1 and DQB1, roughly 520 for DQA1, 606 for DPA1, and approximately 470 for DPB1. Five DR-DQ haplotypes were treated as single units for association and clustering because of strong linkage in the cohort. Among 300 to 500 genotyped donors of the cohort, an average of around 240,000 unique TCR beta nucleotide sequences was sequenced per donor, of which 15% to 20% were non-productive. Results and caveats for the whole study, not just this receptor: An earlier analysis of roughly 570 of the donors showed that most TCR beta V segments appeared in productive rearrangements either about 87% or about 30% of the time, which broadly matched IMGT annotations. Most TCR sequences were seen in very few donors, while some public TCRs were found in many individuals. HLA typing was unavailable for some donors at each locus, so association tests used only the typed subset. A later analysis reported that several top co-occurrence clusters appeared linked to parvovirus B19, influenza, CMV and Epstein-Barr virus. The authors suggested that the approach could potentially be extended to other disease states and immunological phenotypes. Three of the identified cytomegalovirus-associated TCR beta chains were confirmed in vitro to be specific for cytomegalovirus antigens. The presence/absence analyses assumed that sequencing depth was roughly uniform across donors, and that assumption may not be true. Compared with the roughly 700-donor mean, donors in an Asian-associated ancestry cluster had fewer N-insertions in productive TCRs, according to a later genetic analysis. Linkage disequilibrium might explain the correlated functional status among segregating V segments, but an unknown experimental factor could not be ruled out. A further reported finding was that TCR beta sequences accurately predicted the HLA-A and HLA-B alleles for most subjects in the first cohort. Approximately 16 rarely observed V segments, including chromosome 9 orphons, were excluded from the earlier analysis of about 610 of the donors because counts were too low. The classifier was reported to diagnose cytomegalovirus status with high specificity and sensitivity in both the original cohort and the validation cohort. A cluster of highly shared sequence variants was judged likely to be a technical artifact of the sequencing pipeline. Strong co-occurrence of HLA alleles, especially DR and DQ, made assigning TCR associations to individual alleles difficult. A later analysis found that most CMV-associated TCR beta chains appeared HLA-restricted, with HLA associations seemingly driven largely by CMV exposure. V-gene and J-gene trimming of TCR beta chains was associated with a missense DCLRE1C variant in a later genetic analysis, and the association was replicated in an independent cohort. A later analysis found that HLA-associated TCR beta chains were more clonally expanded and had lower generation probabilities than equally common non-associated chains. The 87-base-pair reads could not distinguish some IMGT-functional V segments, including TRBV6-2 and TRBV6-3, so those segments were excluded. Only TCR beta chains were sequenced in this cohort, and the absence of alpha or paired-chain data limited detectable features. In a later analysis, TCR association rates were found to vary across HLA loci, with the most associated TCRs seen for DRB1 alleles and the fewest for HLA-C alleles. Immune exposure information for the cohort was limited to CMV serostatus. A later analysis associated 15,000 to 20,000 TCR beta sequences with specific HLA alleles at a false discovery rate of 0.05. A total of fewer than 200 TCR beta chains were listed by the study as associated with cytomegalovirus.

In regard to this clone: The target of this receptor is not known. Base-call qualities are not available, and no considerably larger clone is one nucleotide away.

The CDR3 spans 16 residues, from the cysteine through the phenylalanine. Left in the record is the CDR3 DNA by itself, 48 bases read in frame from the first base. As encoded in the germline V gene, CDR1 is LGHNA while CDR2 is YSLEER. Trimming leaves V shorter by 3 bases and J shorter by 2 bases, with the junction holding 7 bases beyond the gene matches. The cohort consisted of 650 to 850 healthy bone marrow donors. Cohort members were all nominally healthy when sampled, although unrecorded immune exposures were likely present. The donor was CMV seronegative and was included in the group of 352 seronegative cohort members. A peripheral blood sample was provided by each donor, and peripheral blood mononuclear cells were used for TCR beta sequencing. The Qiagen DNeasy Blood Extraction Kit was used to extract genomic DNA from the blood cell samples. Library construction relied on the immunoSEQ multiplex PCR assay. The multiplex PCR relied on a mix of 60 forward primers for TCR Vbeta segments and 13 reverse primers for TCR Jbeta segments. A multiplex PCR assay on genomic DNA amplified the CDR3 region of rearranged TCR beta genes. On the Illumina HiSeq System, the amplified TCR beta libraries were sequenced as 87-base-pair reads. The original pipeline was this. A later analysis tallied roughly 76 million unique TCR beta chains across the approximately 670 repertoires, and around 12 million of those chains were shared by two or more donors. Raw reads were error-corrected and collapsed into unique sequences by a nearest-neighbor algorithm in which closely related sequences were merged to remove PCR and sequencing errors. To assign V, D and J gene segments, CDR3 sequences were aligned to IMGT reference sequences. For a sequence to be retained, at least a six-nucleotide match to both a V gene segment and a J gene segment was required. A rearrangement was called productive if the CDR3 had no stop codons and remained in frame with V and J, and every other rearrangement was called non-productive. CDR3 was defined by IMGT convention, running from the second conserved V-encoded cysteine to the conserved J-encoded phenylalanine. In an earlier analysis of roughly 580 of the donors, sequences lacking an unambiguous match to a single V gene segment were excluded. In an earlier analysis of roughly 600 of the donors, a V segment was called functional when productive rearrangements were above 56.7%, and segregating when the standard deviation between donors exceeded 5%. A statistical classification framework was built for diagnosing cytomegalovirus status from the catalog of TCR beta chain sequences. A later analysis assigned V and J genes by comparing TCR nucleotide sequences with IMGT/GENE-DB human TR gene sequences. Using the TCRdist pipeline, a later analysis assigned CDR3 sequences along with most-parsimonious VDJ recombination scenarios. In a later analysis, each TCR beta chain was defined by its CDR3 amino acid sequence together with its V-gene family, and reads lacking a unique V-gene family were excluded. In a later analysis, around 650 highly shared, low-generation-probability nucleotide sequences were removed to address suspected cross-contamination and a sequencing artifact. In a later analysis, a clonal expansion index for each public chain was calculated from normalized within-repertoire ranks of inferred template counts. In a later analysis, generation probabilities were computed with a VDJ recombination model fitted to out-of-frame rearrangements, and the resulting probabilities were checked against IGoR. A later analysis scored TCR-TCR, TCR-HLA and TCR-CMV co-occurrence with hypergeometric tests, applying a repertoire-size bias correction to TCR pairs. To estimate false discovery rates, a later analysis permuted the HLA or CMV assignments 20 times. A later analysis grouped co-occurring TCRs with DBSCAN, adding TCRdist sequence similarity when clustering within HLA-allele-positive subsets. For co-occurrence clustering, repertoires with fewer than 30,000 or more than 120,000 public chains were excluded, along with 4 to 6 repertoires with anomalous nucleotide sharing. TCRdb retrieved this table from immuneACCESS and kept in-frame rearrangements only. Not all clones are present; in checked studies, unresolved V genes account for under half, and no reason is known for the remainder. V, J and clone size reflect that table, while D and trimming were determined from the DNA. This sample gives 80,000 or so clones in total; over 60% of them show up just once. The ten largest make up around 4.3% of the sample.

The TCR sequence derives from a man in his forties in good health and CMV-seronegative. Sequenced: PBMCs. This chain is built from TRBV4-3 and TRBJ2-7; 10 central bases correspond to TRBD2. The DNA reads TGCGCCAGCAGCCAGGGGCTAGCGGGAGTTCCCTACGAGCAGTACTTC. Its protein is CASSQGLAGVPYEQYF.